The 25 T cell receptor beta chains listed next were all sequenced from one sample in a study of T cells after yellow fever vaccination. TCRdb reprocessed the 5' RACE reads with MiXCR, giving one entry per CDR3 protein. This sample carries about 68,000 distinct CDR3 sequences, around 7% of them seen once, and the ten largest clones take around a third. Sequences were derived from CD8+ T cells sorted from PBMCs, sampled more than 40 days after the first yellow fever vaccination. Receptors were obtained from a man in his late teens or twenties who received the YFV17D yellow fever vaccine.

The sample holds many counts of this clonotype. This rearrangement joins TRBV11-2 to TRBJ2-3; 7 bases agree with TRBD2. The V gene's germline CDR1 is SGHAT and CDR2 FQNNGV. The CDR3 spans 16 residues. Trimming cost V 0 bases and J 0 bases; bases outside gene matches: 3. CDR3 sequence: CASSLDPAGSTDTQYF. In DNA form, the CDR3 reads TGTGCCAGCAGCTTAGATCCAGCGGGGAGCACAGATACGCAGTATTTT.

This clonotype has at least ten counts. The chain carries TRBV7-8 and TRBJ2-7; D may correspond to TRBD1 or TRBD2 (5 bases each). This CDR3 comprises 14 residues. V lost 5 bases and J lost 5, with 16 bases in between. Germline CDR1 and CDR2: SGHVS and FQNEAQ. DNA for the CDR3: TGTGCCAGCAGCCCTAGTGAGGGGTTCAACGAGCAGTACGTC. This gives the protein CASSPSEGFNEQYV.

This clonotype was picked up many times. This chain uses TRBV12-3 or TRBV12-4 with TRBJ2-1; 10 bases fit TRBD2. V dropped 3 bases and J dropped 4; count of bases not matched to a gene: 6. The CDR3 contains 16 residues. CDR3 amino acids: CASSFLVAGGYNEQFF. The CDR3 bases are TGTGCCAGCAGTTTCCTTGTAGCGGGGGGATACAATGAGCAGTTCTTC.

This clonotype was counted ten times or more. The chain recombines TRBV4-1 with TRBJ2-3; D gene uncertain. In germline, CDR1 is MGHRA, CDR2 YSYEKL. The CDR3 length is 14 residues. The V end lost 3 bases, the J end lost 1 base, and 8 bases lay between the germline ends. CDR3 in amino acids: CASSQARGTDTQYF. The DNA for the CDR3 is TGCGCCAGCAGCCAGGCCCGGGGCACAGATACGCAGTATTTT.

This clonotype was detected ten times or more. The genes are TRBV7-8 and TRBJ2-1; TRBD1 is a possible D gene (7 bases). Germline V gene lookup returns CDR1 SGHVS and CDR2 FQNEAQ. The CDR3 runs 17 residues. Trimming took 3 bases from V and 3 from J, leaving 18 bases between them. CDR3 sequence reads: CASSFTTTGRIYNEQFF. The CDR3 DNA reads TGTGCCAGCAGCTTCACTACGACAGGGAGGATCTACAATGAGCAGTTCTTC.

Many counts were recorded for this clonotype. J is TRBJ2-1 and V is TRBV7-8; 7 bases agree with TRBD2. Germline CDR1 and CDR2: SGHVS and FQNEAQ. The CDR3 sequence is 14 residues long. Germline trimming cut 5 bases from V and 2 bases from J; bases unmatched to any gene: 3. Here the CDR3 reads CASSVREAYNEQFF. DNA of the CDR3: TGTGCCAGCAGCGTTCGGGAGGCCTACAATGAGCAGTTCTTC.

Only a few counts were recorded for this clonotype. The rearrangement joins TRBV13 to TRBJ1-6, with D unresolved. V lost 3 bases and J lost 7, with 16 bases in between. Germline lookup yields CDR1 PRHDT and CDR2 FYEKMQ (reference sequence). The CDR3 runs to 16 residues. The CDR3 reads CASSLMTGWRNSPLHF. CDR3 nucleotide sequence: TGTGCCAGCAGCTTGATGACTGGCTGGCGAAATTCACCCCTCCACTTT.

This clonotype was seen at least ten times. This chain links TRBV4-3 with TRBJ1-2, with TRBD1 identical over 7 bases. V was pared by 4 bases and J by 5 bases, with 19 bases of the junction left unmatched. The CDR3 spans 18 residues. CDR1 and CDR2 from the germline V gene are LGHNA and YSLEER. Here the CDR3 DNA reads TGCGCCAGCAGCCCGGAGGGGGCCGGACTTCAGAATAGTTATGGCTACACCTTC. Translating it yields CASSPEGAGLQNSYGYTF.

This clonotype was seen more than once but under ten times. The V call is TRBV7-9, the J call TRBJ2-1, with TRBD2 as a possible D gene (5 bases). The CDR3 totals 14 residues. The germline V and J ends were trimmed by 3 bases and 5 bases, with 11 bases remaining between them. Germline values: CDR1 SEHNR, CDR2 FQNEAQ (reference sequence). CDR3 sequence: CASSFPDWHNEQFF. Written as DNA, the CDR3 is TGTGCCAGCAGCTTCCCGGACTGGCACAATGAGCAGTTCTTC.

CDR3 residues: CASGSGLGSYEQYF. The CDR3 nucleotides read TGTGCCAGCGGTTCTGGACTAGGGTCCTACGAGCAGTACTTC. V gene TRBV4-2 combines with J gene TRBJ2-7; 7 positions match TRBD2. From germline, CDR1 is LGHNA and CDR2 YNFKEQ. V lost 8 bases to trimming and J lost 1 base; unmatched junction nucleotides: 8. CDR3 size: 14 residues.

The V and J genes are TRBV12-3 or TRBV12-4 and TRBJ2-7; 9 positions agree with TRBD1. Trimming at V came to 6 bases and at J to 2 bases, leaving 2 bases not matched to a gene. This CDR3 is built from 13 residues. In nucleotides, the CDR3 is TGTGCCAGCAGCCACAGGGGGCCCTACGAGCAGTACTTC. Amino acids: CASSHRGPYEQYF.

The sample holds many counts of this clonotype. The V gene is TRBV27, the J gene TRBJ2-5; maybe TRBD1 (5 bases). The V gene lost 2 bases and the J gene lost 3 bases, with 13 bases spanning the gap. Germline CDR1 is MNHEY and CDR2 is SMNVEV (reference sequence). The CDR3 length is 15 residues. In nucleotides, the CDR3 is TGTGCCAGCAGTTTAATCGGTAGGGGAAAAGAGACCCAGTACTTC. Translating gives CASSLIGRGKETQYF.

This clonotype was recorded at least ten times. The V call is TRBV4-1, the J call TRBJ2-5; possibly TRBD2 for D (6 bases). The CDR3 covers 15 residues. V dropped 0 bases and J dropped 7 bases, with 15 bases sitting between them. CDR1 MGHRA and CDR2 YSYEKL come from the germline V gene. The CDR3 here is CASSQDRTSFGTQYF. The CDR3 nucleotides read TGCGCCAGCAGCCAAGATCGAACTAGCTTTGGGACCCAGTACTTC.

This clonotype was counted between two and nine times. CDR3 coding DNA: TGTGCCAGCAGCCAACCAGGGGGCGGCACAGATACGCAGTATTTT. This encodes CASSQPGGGTDTQYF. The V and J genes are TRBV3-1 and TRBJ2-3; 8 positions agree with TRBD1. J lost 1 base, V lost 2 bases, and 2 bases had no gene match. This CDR3 has 15 amino acids. CDR1 is LGHDT and CDR2 is YNNKEL in the germline V gene (reference sequence).

The sample holds many counts of this clonotype. The chain has TRBV7-9 and TRBJ1-1, with D maybe TRBD1 (5 bases). V was shortened by 3 bases and J by 10 bases, with 12 bases between the two germline ends. Germline assignment: CDR1 SEHNR and CDR2 FQNEAQ (reference sequence). The CDR3 covers 12 residues. DNA for the CDR3: TGTGCCAGCAGCTTGTGGGGGGAACCAGCTTTCTTT. Translating it yields CASSLWGEPAFF.

This clonotype was counted many times. This chain joins TRBV6-5 and TRBJ1-1; D not certain. The germline gives CDR1 MNHEY, CDR2 SVGAGI. Trimming left V 5 bases short and J 11 bases short, with 18 bases between. The CDR3 is 13 amino acids. For the CDR3, the DNA is TGTGCCAGCAGTCCTGGGCCGTGGGGTATTGCTTTCTTT. Its translation: CASSPGPWGIAFF.

This clonotype has ten or more counts. This chain connects TRBV5-4 to TRBJ2-5, with 7 bases lining up with TRBD2. Germline CDR1 is SGHNT and CDR2 is YYREEE (reference sequence). Trimming removed 7 bases from V and 5 bases from J; junction bases left unmatched: 11. The CDR3 consists of 14 residues. In DNA form, the CDR3 reads TGTGCCAGCTCCGCCGAGCGGGACTCGGAGACCCAGTACTTC. It codes for CASSAERDSETQYF.

This clonotype was counted many times. CDR3 nucleotide sequence: TGTGCCAGCAGCCTAGGGGGACAGGGAGCTAATGAAAAACTGTTTTTT. It encodes CASSLGGQGANEKLFF. The chain uses TRBV9 and TRBJ1-4; 9 nucleotides agree with TRBD1. CDR3 size: 16 residues. Germline V gene lookup returns CDR1 SGDLS and CDR2 YYNGEE. V was clipped by 4 bases and J by 3 bases; unmatched bases: 7.

This clonotype was counted a few times. The chain carries TRBV6-2 or TRBV6-3 and TRBJ2-7; perhaps TRBD1 as D (5 bases). V lost 5 bases, J lost 1 base, and 9 bases lay in between. Germline values: CDR1 MNHEY, CDR2 SVGEGT. The CDR3 has 13 residues. The CDR3 nucleotides are TGTGCCAGCAGTCGCGACAGATCCTACGAGCAGTACGTC. It is translated as CASSRDRSYEQYV.

This clonotype showed up just a few times. The V gene is TRBV5-5, the J gene TRBJ1-6; 7 positions match TRBD1. This CDR3 contains 13 residues. V trimming: 4 bases; J trimming: 6 bases; junction bases outside the gene matches: 1. CDR1 and CDR2 (germline): SGHKS, YYEKEE (reference sequence). The CDR3 DNA sequence: TGTGCCAGCAGCGGACAGGCTAATTCACCCCTCCACTTT. Its protein product is CASSGQANSPLHF.

The sample holds many counts of this clonotype. The V gene is TRBV14, the J gene TRBJ1-5, with D unclear. The V end lost 0 bases, the J end lost 0 bases, and 0 bases lay between the germline ends. Per the germline V gene, CDR1 is SGHDN and CDR2 is FVKESK. This CDR3 is 13 amino acids long. The CDR3 region is CASSQDSNQPQHF. The CDR3 nucleotides read TGTGCCAGCAGCCAAGATAGCAATCAGCCCCAGCATTTT.

This clonotype was observed at least ten times. The chain links TRBV6-1 to TRBJ1-1, with TRBD1 as a possible D gene (6 bases). The CDR3 is 14 amino acids. Germline CDR1 MNHNS, CDR2 SASEGT. V dropped 6 bases and J dropped 4 bases, with 15 bases sitting between them. This chain's CDR3 is CASSRGARGTEAFF. The DNA for the CDR3 is TGTGCCAGCAGCCGCGGGGCCAGGGGCACTGAAGCTTTCTTT.

This chain links TRBV27 with TRBJ2-5; 12 bases fit TRBD2. The germline CDR1 and CDR2 sequences are MNHEY and SMNVEV (reference sequence). This CDR3 is 15 amino acids long. Trimming cost V 5 bases and J 4 bases; bases outside gene matches: 5. For the CDR3, the DNA is TGTGCCAGCAGTCCACTAGCGGGGGGCGTAGAGACCCAGTACTTC. Translating it yields CASSPLAGGVETQYF.

This clonotype was seen many times. The gene calls are TRBV6-5 and TRBJ1-2; D call uncertain. The CDR3 runs 17 residues. From germline, CDR1 is MNHEY and CDR2 SVGAGI. V was shortened by 0 bases and J by 0 bases, with 14 bases between the two germline ends. The CDR3 DNA follows: TGTGCCAGCAGTTACTCGAGCCGGGCGAGAGCTAACTATGGCTACACCTTC. Its protein product is CASSYSSRARANYGYTF.

The chain uses TRBV7-9 and TRBJ1-1; D possibly corresponds to TRBD1 (5 bases). V was clipped by 5 bases and J by 3 bases, with 13 bases between them. The CDR3 totals 14 residues. Germline lookup yields CDR1 SEHNR and CDR2 FQNEAQ (reference sequence). Here the CDR3 DNA reads TGTGCCAGCAGCCATCCCCGGGGGGACACTGAAGCTTTCTTT. Translated, it gives CASSHPRGDTEAFF.